The clone carrying this T cell receptor (beta chain) was detected only once. Profiling relied on immunoSEQ multiplex PCR, and the TCRdb table lists in-frame clones only, not all of them. The table has a few hundred thousand clones, roughly nine tenths seen once. The study recruited people aged about 18 to 95 years across under 25 US areas. Symptom resolution, clearance, or two negative PCRs marked the recovered donors of Cohort 3. This record belongs to a study of blood T cell repertoires in COVID-19. The overall study: T cells, B-cell-depleted T cells, or PBMCs provided the cDNA or gDNA that served as material.

This clonotype was obtained from a man younger than 45 who had recovered from COVID-19. Sequencing was done on a sample of PBMCs or T cells enriched from blood (not recorded which).

CDR3 protein: CASSFERGIYNEQFF. DNA for the CDR3: TGCGCCAGCAGCTTCGAAAGGGGTATCTACAATGAGCAGTTCTTC. The chain carries TRBV5-1 and TRBJ2-1; possible D gene TRBD1, 5 bases. The V end was cut by 2 bases, the J end by 3 bases, with 12 bases between. This CDR3 is built from 15 residues. Germline lookup yields CDR1 SGHRS and CDR2 YFSETQ.